These 14 T cell receptor beta chains were sequenced from one sample in a study of tumor-infiltrating lymphocytes in primary liver carcinoma. Total RNA amounting to roughly 450 ng was the source from which TCR beta cDNA was made with a constant-region primer. Slightly modified ARM-PCR served as the procedure for the TCR beta libraries. These libraries came from three rounds of nested multiplex PCR. The first two PCR rounds, around 10 cycles each, used TRBV1-TRBV30 forward primers and a C-beta reverse primer. One entry per CDR3 protein, called by TCRdb with MiXCR from the multiplex PCR reads. The sample yields 320,000 or so distinct CDR3 sequences, 60% to 80% seen once. Blood RNA originated from unsorted whole blood, with germline DNA additionally extracted. The sequencing input was peripheral blood. These receptors were collected from a man aged 35 to 55 with primary liver carcinoma and hepatitis B virus infection.

In the case of this clonotype: Being one base from a much bigger clone, this may be a read error. The gene calls are TRBV6-6 and TRBJ2-2; the match to TRBD1 covers 7 bases. This CDR3 contains 14 residues. Germline CDR1 reads MNHNY; CDR2 reads SVGAGI (reference sequence). J lost 6 bases, V lost 10 bases, and 11 bases had no gene match. Written as DNA, the CDR3 is TGTGCCAACACCTTGACAGGGTCTGCCGGGGAGCTGTTTTTT. Protein sequence: CANTLTGSAGELFF.

This clonotype was found a few times. This chain links TRBV5-5 with TRBJ1-5, with TRBD1 as a possible D gene (6 bases). V lost 4 bases and J lost 3, with 11 bases in between. In germline, CDR1 is SGHKS, CDR2 YYEKEE (reference sequence). The CDR3 covers 14 residues. CDR3 coding DNA: TGTGCCAGCAGCACGACAGGAGTCAATCAGCCCCAGCATTTT. It yields the protein CASSTTGVNQPQHF.

As concerns this clonotype: The CDR3 does not end in the conserved phenylalanine or tryptophan, so this is likely a read error. It is unclear where the CDR3 begins or ends on the DNA, so no DNA is shown, and the CDR3 is as TCRdb lists it. The rearrangement links TRBV7-9 to TRBJ1-1; the DNA was not used to check the table's D call, TRBD1. The V gene's germline CDR1 is SEHNR and CDR2 FQNEAQ (reference sequence). The CDR3 has 14 residues if both end residues are counted. Here the CDR3 reads CASLPQGFSTEASL.

A word on this clonotype: Since a much larger clone is just one base distant, this may be a read error. The genes are TRBV4-3 and TRBJ2-7, with TRBD2 identical over 10 bases. The germline gives CDR1 LGHNA, CDR2 YSLEER. The CDR3 extends over 16 amino acids. The DNA of the CDR3 is TGCGCCATCAGCCAAGACGGCCCGGGACTAGCGTTCGAGCAGTACTTC. The encoded protein is CAISQDGPGLAFEQYF.

The table lists this clonotype with a few counts. The chain joins TRBV7-9 to TRBJ2-3; 13 bases are a match to TRBD2. The length of the CDR3 is 17 residues. Germline lookup yields CDR1 SEHNR and CDR2 FQNEAQ (reference sequence). J was trimmed by 4 bases and V by 0 bases; bases with no gene match: 4. The CDR3 spells CASSLAPLAGGPDTQYF. The DNA of the CDR3 is TGTGCCAGCAGCTTAGCCCCACTAGCGGGAGGGCCAGATACGCAGTATTTT.

In the case of this clonotype: This likely comes from a read error, as the CDR3 has no conserved phenylalanine or tryptophan at its end. The J gene is TRBJ2-5, the V gene TRBV24-1; D call uncertain. Germline loops: CDR1 KGHDR, CDR2 SFDVKD. The CDR3 has 12 amino acids. Trimming shortened V by 1 base and J by 5 bases, and 4 bases separated the two germline ends. Written as DNA, the CDR3 is TGTGCCACCAGTGATTTAGAGGAGACCCAGTACCTC. Translating gives CATSDLEETQYL.

About this clonotype: Just one base apart from a much larger clone, this may be a read error. The chain employs TRBV4-1 and TRBJ1-2; D unclear. This CDR3 is 14 amino acids long. Per germline, CDR1 MGHRA and CDR2 YSYEKL. V dropped 0 bases and J dropped 4 bases, with 9 bases sitting between them. The CDR3 coding sequence is TGCGCCAGCAGCCAAGATAACAGTGGCTATGGCTACACCTTC. Translation gives CASSQDNSGYGYTF.

The J gene is TRBJ2-2, the V gene TRBV5-1; possibly TRBD1 for D (6 bases). The CDR3 extends over 16 amino acids. V was pared by 3 bases and J by 5 bases, with 17 bases between. In germline, CDR1 is SGHRS, CDR2 YFSETQ. DNA for the CDR3: TGCGCCAGCAGCTCCCTAGAGCAGGGGCGTACCGGGGAGCTGTTTTTT. Translating gives CASSSLEQGRTGELFF.

This clonotype was found a few times. This chain joins TRBV28 and TRBJ2-1, with 11 bases identical to TRBD2. Germline V gene data show CDR1 as MDHEN and CDR2 as SYDVKM. The junction had 15 bases not matched to a gene; V was cut back by 5 bases and J by 9 bases. The CDR3 is 17 residues long. The CDR3 here is CASSPRLAGTLIPEQFF. The CDR3 DNA follows: TGTGCCAGCAGTCCCAGACTAGCGGGAACCCTCATCCCTGAGCAGTTCTTC.

In regard to this clonotype: A read error may explain this, as a much larger clone is one base away. This chain joins TRBV4-2 and TRBJ2-1, with D tentatively TRBD2 (6 bases). The germline gives CDR1 LGHNA, CDR2 YNFKEQ. The CDR3 is 16 amino acids. For the CDR3, the DNA is TGTGTCAGCAGCCAAGATGGGGGACTCGGCTACAATGAGCAGTTCTTC. Its protein is CVSSQDGGLGYNEQFF.

Points on this clonotype: One end of the junction fails to match germline, which may point to a read error. This rearrangement joins TRBV11-2 to TRBJ2-7; 8 bases are a match to TRBD1. Germline assignment: CDR1 SGHAT and CDR2 FQNNGV. This CDR3 is 15 amino acids long. The CDR3 coding sequence is TGTGCCAGCGGCAGGGGACAGGCCCAGACCTACGAGCAGTATTTC. Its protein is CASGRGQAQTYEQYF.

V gene TRBV5-6 combines with J gene TRBJ1-6; tentatively, D is TRBD1 (5 bases). The V and J ends lost 2 bases and 7 bases respectively, with 10 bases between them. The CDR3 contains 14 residues. Germline CDR1 and CDR2: SGHDT and YYEEEE. CDR3 residues: CASSLYRRNSPLHF. CDR3 coding DNA: TGTGCCAGCAGCTTATACAGGCGAAATTCACCCCTCCACTTT.

The chain employs TRBV5-1 and TRBJ1-1; perhaps TRBD1 as D (5 bases). Trimming left V 0 bases short and J 8 bases short, with 14 bases between. This CDR3 is built from 14 residues. Germline CDR1 reads SGHRS; CDR2 reads YFSETQ. The CDR3 loop is CASSLAPGKWEAFF. In nucleotides, the CDR3 is TGCGCCAGCAGCTTGGCCCCAGGGAAGTGGGAAGCTTTCTTT.

To note about this clonotype: A much larger clone sits a single nucleotide away, making a read error possible. The chain employs TRBV5-5 and TRBJ1-1, with D possibly matching TRBD1 (5 bases). V lost 4 bases to trimming and J lost 5 bases, with 24 bases between them. The germline CDR1 and CDR2 sequences are SGHKS and YYEKEE (reference sequence). The CDR3 consists of 17 residues. The CDR3 region has the DNA TGTGCCAGCAGCCCGGGAGGGGCCCGCTCTCGGGGAACTGAAGCTTTCTTT. Translating gives CASSPGGARSRGTEAFF.